This T cell receptor (beta chain) comes out of a study of blood T cell repertoires in COVID-19. Sequencing was performed with immunoSEQ multiplex PCR; in TCRdb, only in-frame clones are kept and a portion is missing. In the table there are some 170,000 clones, about 87% of which are singletons. CDR3 size: 14 residues. Germline lookup yields CDR1 KGHSH and CDR2 LQKENI. Trimming removed 0 bases from V and 6 bases from J, with 11 bases in between. Sequenced input: peripheral blood. The TCR comes from a woman aged 50 to 65 with acute or convalescent COVID-19. The chain combines TRBV18 with TRBJ1-1; no definite D call. The CDR3 coding sequence is TGTGCCAGCTCACCACCGGTATCGGGTCCTGAAGCTTTCTTT. This gives the protein CASSPPVSGPEAFF.